This T cell receptor beta chain was sequenced during a study of blood T cell repertoires in COVID-19. Study in general: From the United States, Italy and Spain came samples of acute and convalescent COVID-19. PBMCs, B-cell-depleted T cells, or T cells provided the cDNA or gDNA that made up the material.

As to this clone: Within the sample, other DNA sequences also encode this same CDR3.

Authors' data handling: Amplification with reference gene primers provided the estimates of nucleated cell counts. TCRdb's copy holds only in-frame clones and misses some; the assay was immunoSEQ multiplex PCR. V, J and clone size derive from that table, while D and trimming were established from the DNA sequence. The sample has under 150,000 clones, about nine tenths seen once; the top ten hold around 26%. V was trimmed by 0 bases and J by 1 base, leaving 8 bases between them. The CDR3 consists of 14 residues. Germline assignment: CDR1 SGHRS and CDR2 YFSETQ. The sample consisted of peripheral blood. The rearrangement links TRBV5-1 to TRBJ2-7; maybe TRBD2 (5 bases). This clonotype originated in a human donor in a cohort sampled during active COVID-19. This CDR3 is CASSLGRGSYEQYF. CDR3 coding DNA: TGCGCCAGCAGCTTGGGACGGGGTTCCTACGAGCAGTACTTC.